The rows below give T cell receptor beta chains drawn from one sample of a study of blood T cells in healthy people across ages. TCRdb reprocessed the 5' RACE reads via MiXCR and lists one record per CDR3 protein. Found here are roughly 800,000 distinct CDR3 sequences, just under 25% of them singletons; the top ten hold roughly 3.5%. These data were also reused for a study on T cells of mothers and their children.

Sequences were obtained from blood. These receptors all stem from a boy younger than 18 in good health. CDR3s include the opening cysteine and the closing phenylalanine or tryptophan. The D gene is left open where the match is weak. Size is stated for part of the rows, as once, few or many counts, or as a class when the clone is expanded.

clone_size	d_call	j_call	v_call	cdr3_aa	cdr3_nt
few	TRBD1	TRBJ1-1	TRBV7-3	CASRPATLQGGTEAFF	TGTGCCAGCAGGCCTGCCACCCTACAGGGGGGGACTGAAGCTTTCTTT
NA	NA	TRBJ2-5	TRBV4-3	CASSQGIAVYQETQYF	TGCGCCAGCAGCCAAGGCATAGCGGTGTACCAAGAGACCCAGTACTTC
NA	NA	TRBJ1-1	TRBV5-1	CASSLTQRTEAFF	TGCGCCAGCAGCTTGACTCAACGCACTGAAGCTTTCTTT
NA	TRBD1	TRBJ1-4	TRBV7-9	CASSEDRGDEKLFF	TGTGCCAGCAGCGAAGACAGGGGGGATGAAAAACTGTTTTTT
few	NA	TRBJ2-1	TRBV4-3	CASSQDDAEPYNEQFF	TGCGCCAGCAGCCAAGATGATGCGGAGCCCTACAATGAGCAGTTCTTC
many	NA	TRBJ2-7	TRBV7-9	CASSLVETGTVYF	TGTGCCAGCAGCTTAGTTGAAACCGGGACTGTCTATTTC
few	NA	TRBJ1-6	TRBV11-2	CASSTGWDSPLHF	TGTGCCAGCAGTACTGGGTGGGATTCACCCCTCCACTTT
NA	NA	TRBJ2-1	TRBV5-1	CASRAYGGGYNEQFF	TGCGCCAGCAGGGCCTACGGTGGAGGGTACAATGAGCAGTTCTTC
few	NA	TRBJ2-1	TRBV7-9	CASSFGQGSLGEQFF	TGTGCCAGCAGCTTCGGGCAGGGGAGTTTGGGTGAGCAGTTCTTC
NA	TRBD1	TRBJ1-5	TRBV20-1	CSAPRQGWGNQPQHF	TGCAGTGCTCCTCGACAGGGATGGGGCAATCAGCCCCAGCATTTT
NA	NA	TRBJ2-2	TRBV9	CASSNKGQTDTGELFF	TGTGCCAGCAGCAACAAGGGGCAAACCGACACCGGGGAGCTGTTTTTT
NA	NA	TRBJ2-1	TRBV5-1	CASSLGVGIDEQFF	TGCGCCAGCAGCTTGGGGGTAGGGATAGATGAGCAGTTCTTC
many	TRBD1	TRBJ1-1	TRBV29-1	CSARQGSLNTEAFF	TGCAGCGCTCGACAGGGGTCCCTGAACACTGAAGCTTTCTTT
NA	NA	TRBJ1-3	TRBV19	CASSKTGQVSGNTIYF	TGTGCCAGTTCTAAAACCGGACAAGTCTCTGGAAACACCATATATTTT
NA	NA	TRBJ1-1	TRBV5-5	CASSTGAKTAEAFF	TGTGCCAGCAGCACGGGAGCTAAAACCGCTGAAGCTTTCTTT
NA	NA	TRBJ2-1	TRBV7-3	CASSGPAENEQFF	TGTGCCAGCAGCGGGCCGGCGGAGAATGAGCAGTTCTTC
few	NA	TRBJ1-6	TRBV27	CASSPSPTATNSPLHF	TGTGCCAGCAGTCCTTCCCCGACAGCCACAAATTCACCCCTCCACTTT
few	TRBD1	TRBJ2-3	TRBV28	CASSLSGQSKSTQYF	TGTGCCAGCAGTTTATCGGGACAGAGTAAATCTACGCAGTATTTT
few	NA	TRBJ2-7	TRBV11-1	CASSPDGREQYF	TGTGCCAGCAGCCCCGACGGCCGCGAGCAGTACTTC
few	NA	TRBJ2-1	TRBV28	CASSLIDKESHNEQFF	TGTGCCAGCAGTTTAATTGACAAGGAATCACACAATGAGCAGTTCTTC
NA	NA	TRBJ2-7	TRBV10-3	CAISSWGTYEQYF	TGTGCCATCAGTAGCTGGGGGACCTACGAGCAGTACTTC
NA	TRBD1	TRBJ2-5	TRBV29-1	CSVEPSDRVRETQYF	TGCAGCGTTGAACCTTCCGACAGGGTGCGAGAGACCCAGTACTTC
NA	NA	TRBJ2-1	TRBV29-1	CSAPANSYNEQFF	TGCAGCGCTCCCGCTAACTCCTACAATGAGCAGTTCTTC
NA	NA	TRBJ2-7	TRBV5-5	CASSLSGSGTGEQYF	TGTGCCAGCAGCTTGTCGGGGTCTGGGACGGGGGAGCAGTACTTC
NA	NA	TRBJ2-5	TRBV15	CATSRNKDYRDQETQYF	TGTGCCACCAGCAGAAACAAGGACTACAGGGACCAAGAGACCCAGTACTTC
NA	NA	TRBJ2-5	TRBV6-6	CASNFGIQETQYF	TGTGCCAGCAATTTTGGGATCCAAGAGACCCAGTACTTC
few	NA	TRBJ2-1	TRBV29-1	CSVGLGVDEQFF	TGCAGCGTTGGGTTGGGGGTGGATGAGCAGTTCTTC
NA	NA	TRBJ2-7	TRBV28	CASSFILHYEQYF	TGTGCCAGCAGTTTTATCTTACACTACGAGCAGTACTTC
NA	NA	TRBJ2-1	TRBV4-3	CASSQDGVGLPKNEQFF	TGCGCCAGCAGCCAAGATGGTGTGGGTCTACCCAAAAATGAGCAGTTCTTC
NA	NA	TRBJ1-4	TRBV6-5	CASSGTATNEKLFF	TGTGCCAGCAGCGGGACTGCAACTAATGAAAAACTGTTTTTT
NA	NA	TRBJ1-6	TRBV11-2	CASGGESYNSPLHF	TGTGCCAGCGGGGGGGAATCCTATAATTCACCCCTCCACTTT
NA	NA	TRBJ2-3	TRBV4-3	CASSQDSGLASDTQYF	TGCGCCAGCAGCCAAGATTCGGGCCTAGCTTCAGATACGCAGTATTTT
NA	TRBD1	TRBJ2-5	TRBV12-3/TRBV12-4	CASSFRRTGPGETQYF	TGTGCCAGCAGTTTTAGGCGGACAGGGCCGGGGGAGACCCAGTACTTC
many	NA	TRBJ2-6	TRBV6-1	CASSEARGAGANVLTF	TGTGCCAGCAGTGAAGCGCGAGGGGCTGGGGCCAACGTCCTGACTTTC
NA	TRBD1	TRBJ2-1	TRBV29-1	CSVQRQGLKQFF	TGCAGCGTCCAAAGACAGGGCCTAAAGCAGTTCTTC
NA	TRBD1	TRBJ2-7	TRBV4-2	CTSSHPGTENYEQYF	TGTACCAGCAGCCACCCCGGGACAGAGAACTACGAGCAGTACTTC
NA	TRBD1	TRBJ2-7	TRBV29-1	CSVEQSSGTGGEQYF	TGCAGCGTTGAACAATCCTCCGGGACAGGGGGCGAGCAGTACTTC
few	NA	TRBJ2-7	TRBV4-3	CASSQDRTLQGNYEQYF	TGCGCCAGCAGCCAAGATCGGACTCTACAGGGAAACTACGAGCAGTACTTC
few	NA	TRBJ2-5	TRBV2	CASLGGAYSYEQCF	TGTGCCAGCCTGGGGGGAGCTTACTCCTACGAGCAGTGCTTC
few	NA	TRBJ2-1	TRBV14	CASSPFHGPGNEQFF	TGTGCCAGCAGCCCATTCCATGGGCCCGGGAATGAGCAGTTCTTC
few	TRBD1	TRBJ2-7	TRBV12-3/TRBV12-4	CASSSAPGTGVAEQYF	TGTGCCAGCAGTTCGGCACCCGGGACAGGGGTTGCCGAGCAGTACTTC
NA	TRBD2	TRBJ2-5	TRBV7-2	CASSRWTSLQETQYF	TGTGCCAGCAGCCGATGGACTAGCCTACAAGAGACCCAGTACTTC
NA	NA	TRBJ2-5	TRBV2	CASRSPPGPYQETQYF	TGTGCCAGCAGGTCCCCCCCTGGTCCGTACCAAGAGACCCAGTACTTC
NA	NA	TRBJ2-7	TRBV2	CASRKSLSSYEQYF	TGTGCCAGCAGGAAGAGTCTAAGCTCCTACGAGCAGTACTTC
few	TRBD1	TRBJ2-5	TRBV7-2	CASSLSGGHPWGQETQYF	TGTGCCAGCAGCTTATCAGGGGGCCACCCTTGGGGTCAAGAGACCCAGTACTTC
few	NA	TRBJ2-4	TRBV6-5	CASSMDRLIQYF	TGTGCCAGCAGTATGGACAGATTAATTCAGTACTTC
few	NA	TRBJ2-3	TRBV15	CATSRDNTDTQYF	TGTGCCACCAGCAGAGACAACACAGATACGCAGTATTTT